Here is one TCR beta chain with its context. Its antigen is not identified. This record belongs to a study of T cell responses to AZD1222 COVID-19 vaccine. The CDR3 length is 13 residues. V gave up 3 bases and J gave up 2 bases, with 7 bases separating them. Study observations and caveats: Baseline seropositivity characterized only a handful of AZD1222 recipients.

Sequenced by immunoSEQ multiplex PCR; TCRdb stores in-frame clones only, minus some. The table records 80,000 or so clones, about nine tenths of them present only once. Material: peripheral blood, obtained 28 days after the second AZD1222 dose. The TCR originated in an adult who received the AZD1222 COVID-19 vaccine. The gene calls are TRBV12-3 or TRBV12-4 and TRBJ1-1, with no clear D. The CDR3 reads CASSFTGNTEAFF. The CDR3 DNA reads TGTGCCAGCAGTTTTACCGGCAACACTGAAGCTTTCTTT.